The clone carrying this T cell receptor beta chain was seen a single time. This sample is drawn from a study of T cell changes during pregnancy in multiple sclerosis. CDR3 size: 15 residues. J was trimmed by 0 bases and V by 2 bases; bases with no gene match: 2. Germline V CDR1 and CDR2: SGDLS, YYNGEE. TCRdb's copy holds only in-frame clones and misses some; the assay was immunoSEQ multiplex PCR. Seen here are about 79,000 clones, about nine tenths observed once, and the top ten hold roughly 0.44%. The sequenced sample was CD4+ T cells from peripheral blood mononuclear cells, obtained in the second trimester of pregnancy. This clonotype was sampled from a female donor with multiple sclerosis, enrolled in a pregnancy study. This chain joins TRBV9 and TRBJ1-3; 7 bases agree with TRBD1. The CDR3 is CASSVGTDSGNTIYF. CDR3 bases: TGTGCCAGCAGCGTTGGGACAGACTCTGGAAACACCATATATTTT.